This T cell receptor beta chain originates from a study of Ad26.COV2.S vaccination and SARS-CoV-2 variants. Looking at the study overall: In the study, Ad26.COV2.S was injected intramuscularly once, or twice 56 days apart.

The junction had 2 bases not matched to a gene; V was cut back by 8 bases and J by 5 bases. CDR1 LNHDA and CDR2 SQIVND come from the germline V gene (reference sequence). This CDR3 comprises 12 residues. Method: immunoSEQ multiplex PCR; TCRdb's copy keeps in-frame clones and lacks some. This table holds 250,000 or so clones, around nine tenths found once. Treatment meaning: about 20 received Ad26.COV2.S at low or high dose, single or two shots; about 5 received placebo; per-sample allocation not given. The study sampled participants on day 63 after the first vaccine or placebo injection. Donor was an adult aged 18-55 years in Boston. The administered vaccine (an Ad26 vector) expressed Wuhan-strain SARS-CoV-2 spike.

The source was peripheral blood, collected in a trial of Ad26.COV2.S vaccine versus placebo. The rearrangement joins TRBV19 to TRBJ1-5; 8 bases map to TRBD1. The receptor's source is a person aged 18 to 59 who received the Ad26.COV2.S COVID-19 vaccine or a placebo. For the CDR3, the DNA is TGTGCCAGTGAGGACAGGGATCAGCCCCAGCATTTT. Amino acids: CASEDRDQPQHF.